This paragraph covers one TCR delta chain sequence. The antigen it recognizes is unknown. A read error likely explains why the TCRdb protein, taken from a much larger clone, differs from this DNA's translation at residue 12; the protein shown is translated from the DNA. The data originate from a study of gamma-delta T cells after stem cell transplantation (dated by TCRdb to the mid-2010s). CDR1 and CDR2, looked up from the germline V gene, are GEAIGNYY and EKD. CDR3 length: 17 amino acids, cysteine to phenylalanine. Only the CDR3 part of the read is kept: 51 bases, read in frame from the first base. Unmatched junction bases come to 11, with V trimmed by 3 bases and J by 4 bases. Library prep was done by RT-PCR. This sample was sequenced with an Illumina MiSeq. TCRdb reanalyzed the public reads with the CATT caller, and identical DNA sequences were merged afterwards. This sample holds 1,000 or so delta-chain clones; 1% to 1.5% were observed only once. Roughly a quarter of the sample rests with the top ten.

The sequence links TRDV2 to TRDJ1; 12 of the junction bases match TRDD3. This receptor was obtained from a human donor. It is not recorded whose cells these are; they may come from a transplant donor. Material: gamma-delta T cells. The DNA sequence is TGTGCCTGTGACGAGCTGGGGGATACGCAGCGAGACGATAAACTCATCTTT. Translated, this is CACDELGDTQRDDKLIF.